The source of this T cell receptor (beta chain) is a study of blood T cell repertoires in COVID-19. In the study overall: PBMCs, B-cell-depleted T cells, or T cells provided the cDNA or gDNA that made up the material.

Germline V gene sequence: CDR1 MGHRA, CDR2 YSYEKL. The junction had 5 bases not matched to a gene; V was cut back by 1 base and J by 3 bases. The CDR3 totals 16 residues. Original processing methods: Amplification from reference gene primers served as the basis for estimated nucleated cell counts. Clones were sequenced by immunoSEQ multiplex PCR, and TCRdb holds only the in-frame ones, with some missing. The V and J calls and the clone size are those of that table, but D and trimming were determined from the DNA. In the table there are around 120,000 clones, over 65% of which are singletons. Material for sequencing was peripheral blood. This chain links TRBV4-1 with TRBJ2-5; 10 nucleotides agree with TRBD1. This receptor was obtained from a man in his 70s with acute or convalescent COVID-19. The CDR3, as DNA: TGCGCCAGCAGCCAAGGGCCCGGGACAGGGGAAGAGACCCAGTACTTC. This codes for CASSQGPGTGEETQYF.